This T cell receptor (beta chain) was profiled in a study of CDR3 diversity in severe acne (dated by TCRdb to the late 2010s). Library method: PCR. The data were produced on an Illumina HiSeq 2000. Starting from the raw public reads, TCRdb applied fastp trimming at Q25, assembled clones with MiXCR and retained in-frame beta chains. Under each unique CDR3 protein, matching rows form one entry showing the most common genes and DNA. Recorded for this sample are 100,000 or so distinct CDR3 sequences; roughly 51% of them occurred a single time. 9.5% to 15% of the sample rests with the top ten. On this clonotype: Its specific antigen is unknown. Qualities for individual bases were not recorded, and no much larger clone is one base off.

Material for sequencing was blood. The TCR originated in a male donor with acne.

The CDR3 loop reads CSARRQGYYEQYF. The DNA sequence is as follows: TGCAGTGCTAGGCGACAGGGCTATTACGAGCAGTACTTC. The sequence is built from TRBV20-1 and TRBJ2-7, and TRBD1 matches 7 of the central bases. The CDR3, from cysteine to phenylalanine, totals 13 residues. Only the CDR3 DNA stays, 39 bases, in frame from base 1. The germline V end is reduced by 3 bases and the J end by 4 bases; junction bases left unmatched: 6. CDR1 DFQATT and CDR2 SNEGSKA are derived from the germline V gene (reference sequence).